These T cell receptor beta chains were read from a single sample in a study of blood T cell repertoires in COVID-19. Produced via immunoSEQ multiplex PCR; TCRdb's table is partial and in-frame only. The sample holds approximately 88,000 clones, about 80% seen once. The sequenced sample was peripheral blood. Receptors originate from a human donor in a cohort sampled during active COVID-19. CDR3s include the opening cysteine and the closing phenylalanine or tryptophan. D genes are given only for firm matches. The size of a clone is reported for some rows only, either as once, few or many, or as a class for expanded clones.

size	D	J	V	DNA	CDR3
.	TRBD1	TRBJ1-6	TRBV4-3	TGCGCCAGCAGCCTAACCGGGACAGGGGGCTCCTCACCCCTCCACTTT	CASSLTGTGGSSPLHF
once	.	TRBJ2-7	TRBV27	TGTGCCAGCAGTCAGACTCGAACAGGGTCTAACGAGCAGTACTTC	CASSQTRTGSNEQYF
once	.	TRBJ2-5	TRBV20-1	TGCAGTGCTAGTGAAAGTCTGGGGCCCTGGGAGACCCAGTACTTC	CSASESLGPWETQYF
.	TRBD1	TRBJ1-2	TRBV29-1	TGCAGCGTTGGGCCACAGGGGAATGGCTACACCTTC	CSVGPQGNGYTF
.	TRBD2	TRBJ2-7	TRBV14	TGTGCCAGCAGCTTAGCGGGATCCTACGAGCAGTACTTC	CASSLAGSYEQYF
few	TRBD2	TRBJ2-1	TRBV7-3	TGTGCCAGCAGCTTACTCGGAACCGGACTAGCGGGACACAATGAGCAGTTCTTC	CASSLLGTGLAGHNEQFF
.	TRBD1	TRBJ1-6	TRBV2	TGTGCCAGCAGGCCAGGGGGCAATTCACCCCTCCACTTT	CASRPGGNSPLHF
.	.	TRBJ2-1	TRBV27	TGTGCCAGCAGTTTAAAGCCCTACAATGAGCAGTTCTTC	CASSLKPYNEQFF
.	TRBD1	TRBJ1-5	TRBV28	TGTGCCAGCAGGGGTACAGGGGCCCTAGTCCTTTATAGCAATCAGCCCCAGCATTTT	CASRGTGALVLYSNQPQHF
.	TRBD2	TRBJ2-7	TRBV24-1	TGTGCCACCAGTGATTTCGCCCCCAGCGGGAGTCACTACGAGCAGTACTTC	CATSDFAPSGSHYEQYF
.	TRBD2	TRBJ2-4	TRBV9	TGTGCCAGCAGCGTAGGGTCTTGGGGGGGATTAGCCAAAAACATTCAGTACTTC	CASSVGSWGGLAKNIQYF
.	TRBD2	TRBJ2-1	TRBV28	TGTGCCAGCAGTCCTAGATACGGCGGGAGGGGGAATGAGCAGTTCTTC	CASSPRYGGRGNEQFF
.	TRBD2	TRBJ2-2	TRBV7-2	TGTGCCAGCAGCGGTCCACGGACTAGAAACACCGGGGAGCTGTTTTTT	CASSGPRTRNTGELFF
.	.	TRBJ1-2	TRBV30	TGTGCCTGGAGGGGGACACAGGGTCGTGGCTACACCTTC	CAWRGTQGRGYTF
once	.	TRBJ2-4	TRBV19	TGTGCCAGTACGGGGTCCGCCAAAAACATTCAGTACTTC	CASTGSAKNIQYF
.	.	TRBJ1-4	TRBV18	TGTGCCAGCTCACCAAACGCAGCAACTAATGAAAAACTGTTTTTT	CASSPNAATNEKLFF